This T cell receptor beta chain was profiled in a study of PD-1 blockade in classical Hodgkin lymphoma. Using immunoSEQ multiplex PCR, the repertoire was profiled, and TCRdb retains in-frame clones only, with some absent. This table has 40,000 to 45,000 clones, over 75% appearing once. The table lists this clone with a few counts. The target antigen is unknown. General study points: Newly diagnosed patients were reported to exhibit reduced baseline TCR diversity relative to healthy donors. Diversity in CD4+ TCRs, unlike that measured in CD8+ TCRs, had risen significantly by C4D1.

The CDR3 contains 15 residues. Germline CDR1 and CDR2: MNHEY and SVGAGI. With V trimmed by 0 bases and J by 3 bases, 0 bases remained unmatched. Autologous stem cell transplantation was followed by relapse in every patient, and brentuximab vedotin exposure varied. The material was peripheral blood mononuclear cells (PBMCs), obtained at baseline. This sequence joins TRBV6-5 and TRBJ2-1; 9 bases line up with TRBD2. The TCR comes from a human donor with classical Hodgkin lymphoma. The CDR3 sequence: CASSYSTSGYNEQFF. The CDR3 DNA reads TGTGCCAGCAGTTACTCGACTAGCGGCTACAATGAGCAGTTCTTC.